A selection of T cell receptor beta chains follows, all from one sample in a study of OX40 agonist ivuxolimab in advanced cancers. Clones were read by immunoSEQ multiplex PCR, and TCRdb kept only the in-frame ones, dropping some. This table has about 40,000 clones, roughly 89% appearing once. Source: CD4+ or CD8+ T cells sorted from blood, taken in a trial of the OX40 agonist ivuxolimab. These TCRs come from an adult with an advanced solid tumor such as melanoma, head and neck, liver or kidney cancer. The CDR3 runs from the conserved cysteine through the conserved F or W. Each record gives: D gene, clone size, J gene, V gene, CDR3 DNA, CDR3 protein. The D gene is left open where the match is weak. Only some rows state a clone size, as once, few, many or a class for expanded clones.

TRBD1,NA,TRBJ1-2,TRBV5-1,TGCGCCAGCAGCTTGGCCTTAGGGGGCGCGGACTATGGCTACACCTTC,CASSLALGGADYGYTF
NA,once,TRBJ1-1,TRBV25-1,TGTGCCAGCAGACTGAACACTGAAGCTTTCTTT,CASRLNTEAFF
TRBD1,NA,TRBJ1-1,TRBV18,TGTGCCAGCTCTAGCGTACCCGGGACAGTAAACACTGAAGCTTTCTTT,CASSSVPGTVNTEAFF
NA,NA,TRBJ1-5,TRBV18,TGTGCCAGCTCACCGGGGGTCACCCAGCCCCAGCATTTT,CASSPGVTQPQHF
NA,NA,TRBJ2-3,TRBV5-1,TGCGCCAGCAACCCGCTCGACGGGGCTAGCACAGATACGCAGTATTTT,CASNPLDGASTDTQYF
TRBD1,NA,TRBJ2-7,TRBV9,TGTGCCAGCAGCTTGGGACAGGGTGTGAGCTACGAGCAGTACTTC,CASSLGQGVSYEQYF
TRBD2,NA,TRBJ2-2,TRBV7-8,TGTGCCAGCGCTCCCGGGGGGGGTACGAACACCGGGGAGCTGTTTTTT,CASAPGGGTNTGELFF
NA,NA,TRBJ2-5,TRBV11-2,TGTGCCAGCAGCTCACCGCCCTCTCCCGGTGGCGGGTGGCAAGAGACCCAGTACTTC,CASSSPPSPGGGWQETQYF
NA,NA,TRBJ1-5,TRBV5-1,TGCGCCAGCAGCCCCCGACCCCGGGAAACGGCCCCCAATCAGCCCCAGCATTTT,CASSPRPRETAPNQPQHF
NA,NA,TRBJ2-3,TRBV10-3,TGTGCCAGCAAAGGGCCGGACAGCCGCACAGATACGCAGTATTTT,CASKGPDSRTDTQYF
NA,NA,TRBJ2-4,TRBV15,TGTGCCACCAGCTTTTCAATGGGAGCTGGAAACATTCAGTACTTC,CATSFSMGAGNIQYF
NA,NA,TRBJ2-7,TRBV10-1,TGCGCCAGCAGCCCCAGGGGCCAGTCCGAGCAGTACTTC,CASSPRGQSEQYF
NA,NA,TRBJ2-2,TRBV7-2,TGTGCCAGCAGCTTTAGTGGGGGAAACACCGGGGAGCTGTTTTTT,CASSFSGGNTGELFF
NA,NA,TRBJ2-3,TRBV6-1,TGTGCCAGCAGTGAGGAGGGGGGCCCCGCAGATACGCAGTATTTT,CASSEEGGPADTQYF
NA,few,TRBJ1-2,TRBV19,TGTGCCAGTAGGACTACAGGGTTCTCTGGCTACACCTTC,CASRTTGFSGYTF
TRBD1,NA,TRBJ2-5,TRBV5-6,TGTGCCAGCAGCTTCCAGGGGGCGAGGGAGACCCAGTACTTC,CASSFQGARETQYF
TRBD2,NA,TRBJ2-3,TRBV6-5,TGTGCCAGCAGGAGGCGGGGGGCCACAGATACGCAGTATTTT,CASRRRGATDTQYF
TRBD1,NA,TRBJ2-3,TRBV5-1,TGCGCCAGCAGCATTGGACAGGGTGGTGATACGCAGTATTTT,CASSIGQGGDTQYF
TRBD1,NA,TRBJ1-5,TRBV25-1,TGTGCCAGCAGCGATCCGGGACAGGGTTTTCAGCCCCAGCATTTT,CASSDPGQGFQPQHF
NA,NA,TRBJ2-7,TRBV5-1,TGCGCCAGCAGGAAGGGGGAGTGGGGTTACGAGCAGTACTTC,CASRKGEWGYEQYF
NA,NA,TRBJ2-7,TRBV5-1,TGCGCCAGCAGCTTGGTGCGTACCTCCTACGAGCAGTACTTC,CASSLVRTSYEQYF